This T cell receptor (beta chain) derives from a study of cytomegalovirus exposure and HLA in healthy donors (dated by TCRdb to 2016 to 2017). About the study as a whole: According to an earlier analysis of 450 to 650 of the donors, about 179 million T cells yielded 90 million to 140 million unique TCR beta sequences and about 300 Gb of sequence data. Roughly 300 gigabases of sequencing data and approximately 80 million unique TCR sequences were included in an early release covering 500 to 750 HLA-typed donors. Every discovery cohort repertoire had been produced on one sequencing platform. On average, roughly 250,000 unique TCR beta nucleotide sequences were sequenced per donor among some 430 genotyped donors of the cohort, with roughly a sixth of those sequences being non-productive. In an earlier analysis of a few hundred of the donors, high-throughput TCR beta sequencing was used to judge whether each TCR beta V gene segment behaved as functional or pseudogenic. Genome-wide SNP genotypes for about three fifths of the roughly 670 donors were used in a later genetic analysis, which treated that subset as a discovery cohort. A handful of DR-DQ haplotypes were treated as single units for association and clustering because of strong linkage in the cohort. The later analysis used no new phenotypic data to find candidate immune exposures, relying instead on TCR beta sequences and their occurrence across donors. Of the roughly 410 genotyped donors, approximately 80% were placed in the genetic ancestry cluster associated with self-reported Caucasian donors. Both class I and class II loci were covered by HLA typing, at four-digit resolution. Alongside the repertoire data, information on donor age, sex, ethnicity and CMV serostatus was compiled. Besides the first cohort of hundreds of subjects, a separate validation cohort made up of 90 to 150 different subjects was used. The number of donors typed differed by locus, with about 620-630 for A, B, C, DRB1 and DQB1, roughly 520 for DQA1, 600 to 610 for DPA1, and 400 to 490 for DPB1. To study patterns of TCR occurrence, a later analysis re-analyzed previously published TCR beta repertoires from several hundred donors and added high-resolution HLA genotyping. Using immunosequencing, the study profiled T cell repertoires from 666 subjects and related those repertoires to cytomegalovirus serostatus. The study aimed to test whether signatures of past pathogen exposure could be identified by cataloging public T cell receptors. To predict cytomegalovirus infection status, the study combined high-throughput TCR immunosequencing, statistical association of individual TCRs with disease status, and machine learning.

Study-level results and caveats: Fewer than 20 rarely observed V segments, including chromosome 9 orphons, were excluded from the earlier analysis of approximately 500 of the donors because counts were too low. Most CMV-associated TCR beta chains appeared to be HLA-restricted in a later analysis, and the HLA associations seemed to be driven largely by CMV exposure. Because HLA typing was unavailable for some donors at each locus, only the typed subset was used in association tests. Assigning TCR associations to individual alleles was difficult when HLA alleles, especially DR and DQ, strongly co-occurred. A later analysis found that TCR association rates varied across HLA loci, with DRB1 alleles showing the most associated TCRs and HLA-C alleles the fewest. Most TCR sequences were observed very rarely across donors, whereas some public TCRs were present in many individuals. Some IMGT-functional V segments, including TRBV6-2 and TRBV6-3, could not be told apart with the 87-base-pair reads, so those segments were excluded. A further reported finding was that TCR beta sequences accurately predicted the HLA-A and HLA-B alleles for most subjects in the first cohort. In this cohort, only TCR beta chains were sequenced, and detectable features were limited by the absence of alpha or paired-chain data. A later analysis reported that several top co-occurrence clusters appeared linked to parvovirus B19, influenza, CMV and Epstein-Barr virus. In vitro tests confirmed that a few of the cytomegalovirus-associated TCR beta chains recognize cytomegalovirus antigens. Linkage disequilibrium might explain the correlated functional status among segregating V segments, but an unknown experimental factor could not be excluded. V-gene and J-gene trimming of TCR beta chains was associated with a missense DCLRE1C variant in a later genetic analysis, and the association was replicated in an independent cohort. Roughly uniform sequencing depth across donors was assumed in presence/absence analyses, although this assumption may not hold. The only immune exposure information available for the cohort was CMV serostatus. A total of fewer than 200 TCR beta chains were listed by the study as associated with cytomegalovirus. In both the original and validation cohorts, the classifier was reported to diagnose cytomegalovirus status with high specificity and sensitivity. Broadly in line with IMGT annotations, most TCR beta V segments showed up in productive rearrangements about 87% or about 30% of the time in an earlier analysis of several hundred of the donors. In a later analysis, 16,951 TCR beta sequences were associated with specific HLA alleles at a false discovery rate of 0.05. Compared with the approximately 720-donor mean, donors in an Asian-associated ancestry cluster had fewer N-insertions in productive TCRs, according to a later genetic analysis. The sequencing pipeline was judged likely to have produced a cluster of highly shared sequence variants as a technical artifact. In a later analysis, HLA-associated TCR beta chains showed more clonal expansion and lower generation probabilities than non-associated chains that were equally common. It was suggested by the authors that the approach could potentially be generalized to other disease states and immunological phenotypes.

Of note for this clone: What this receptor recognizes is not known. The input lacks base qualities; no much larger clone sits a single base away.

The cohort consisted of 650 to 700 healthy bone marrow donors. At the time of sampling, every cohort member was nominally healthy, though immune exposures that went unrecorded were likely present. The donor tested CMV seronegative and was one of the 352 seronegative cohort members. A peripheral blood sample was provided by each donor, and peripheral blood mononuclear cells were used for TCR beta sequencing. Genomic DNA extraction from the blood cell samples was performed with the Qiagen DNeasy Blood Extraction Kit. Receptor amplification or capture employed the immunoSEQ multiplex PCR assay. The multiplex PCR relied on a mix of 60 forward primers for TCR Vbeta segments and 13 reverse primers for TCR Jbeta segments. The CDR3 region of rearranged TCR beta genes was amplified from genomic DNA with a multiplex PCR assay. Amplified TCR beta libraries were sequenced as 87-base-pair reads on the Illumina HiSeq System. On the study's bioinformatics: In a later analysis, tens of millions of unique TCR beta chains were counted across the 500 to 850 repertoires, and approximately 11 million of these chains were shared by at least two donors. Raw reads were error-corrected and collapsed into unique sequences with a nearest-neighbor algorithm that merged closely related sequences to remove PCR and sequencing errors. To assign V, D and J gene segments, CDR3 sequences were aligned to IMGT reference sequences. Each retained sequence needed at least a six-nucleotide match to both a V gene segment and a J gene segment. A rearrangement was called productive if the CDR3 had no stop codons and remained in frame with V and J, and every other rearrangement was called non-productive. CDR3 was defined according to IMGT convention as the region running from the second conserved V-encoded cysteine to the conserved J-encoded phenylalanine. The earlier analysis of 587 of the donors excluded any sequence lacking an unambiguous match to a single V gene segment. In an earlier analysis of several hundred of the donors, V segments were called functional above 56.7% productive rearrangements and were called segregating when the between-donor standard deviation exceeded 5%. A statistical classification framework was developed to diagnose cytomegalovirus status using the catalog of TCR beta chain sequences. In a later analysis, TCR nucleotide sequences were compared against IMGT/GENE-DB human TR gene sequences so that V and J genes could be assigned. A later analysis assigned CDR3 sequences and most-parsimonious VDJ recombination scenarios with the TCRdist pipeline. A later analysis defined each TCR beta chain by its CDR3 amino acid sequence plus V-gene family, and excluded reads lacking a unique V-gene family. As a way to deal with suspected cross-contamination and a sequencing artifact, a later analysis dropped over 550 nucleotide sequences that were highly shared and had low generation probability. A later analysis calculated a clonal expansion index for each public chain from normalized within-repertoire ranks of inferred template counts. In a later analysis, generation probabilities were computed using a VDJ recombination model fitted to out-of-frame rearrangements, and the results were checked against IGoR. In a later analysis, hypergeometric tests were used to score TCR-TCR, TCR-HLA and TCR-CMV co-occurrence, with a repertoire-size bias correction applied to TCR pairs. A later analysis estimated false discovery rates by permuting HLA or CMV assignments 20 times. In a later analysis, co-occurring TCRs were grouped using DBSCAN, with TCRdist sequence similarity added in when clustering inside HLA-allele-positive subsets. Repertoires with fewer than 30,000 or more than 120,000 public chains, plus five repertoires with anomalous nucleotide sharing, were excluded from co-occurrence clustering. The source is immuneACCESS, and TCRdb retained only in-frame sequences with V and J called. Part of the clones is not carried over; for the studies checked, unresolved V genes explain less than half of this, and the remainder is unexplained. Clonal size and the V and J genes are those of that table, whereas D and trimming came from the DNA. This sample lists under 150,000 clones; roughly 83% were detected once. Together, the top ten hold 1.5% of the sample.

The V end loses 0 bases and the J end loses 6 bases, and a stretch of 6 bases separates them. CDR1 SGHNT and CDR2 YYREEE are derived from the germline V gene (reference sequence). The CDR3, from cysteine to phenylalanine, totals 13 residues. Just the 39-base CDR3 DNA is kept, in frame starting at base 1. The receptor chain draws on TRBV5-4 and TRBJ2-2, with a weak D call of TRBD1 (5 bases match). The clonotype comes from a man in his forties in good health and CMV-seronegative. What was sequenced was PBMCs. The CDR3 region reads CASSLAGPGELFF. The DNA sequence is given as TGTGCCAGCAGCTTGGCAGGGCCCGGGGAGCTGTTTTTT.